Detailed here is one T cell receptor (beta chain). What it recognizes is unknown. These data are taken from a study of cytomegalovirus exposure and HLA in healthy donors. The study's findings and limits: For most TCR beta V segments, an earlier analysis put the productive rate at about 90% or about 30% of the time. High sensitivity and specificity were reportedly achieved when the classifier diagnosed cytomegalovirus status.

A multiplex PCR was run with 60 Vbeta primers and 13 Jbeta primers. Sequencing was performed with immunoSEQ multiplex PCR; in TCRdb, only in-frame clones are kept and a portion is missing. Counted here are over 100,000 clones, 81% occurring once; the ten biggest clones make up less than 2.5%. This CDR3 is built from 15 residues. Trimming cost V 10 bases and J 0 bases; bases outside gene matches: 10. Germline V CDR1 and CDR2: ENHRY, SYGVKD. The rearrangement joins TRBV10-3 to TRBJ1-1, with 8 positions matching TRBD1. Sequencing was done on a sample of PBMCs. The sequence derives from a woman aged 30 to 39 in good health and CMV-seronegative. DNA of the CDR3: TGTGCCACCAACCCGAGGACAGGGATGAACACTGAAGCTTTCTTT. Protein sequence: CATNPRTGMNTEAFF.